This TCR beta chain comes out of a study of control samples from healthy donors and cancer patients (dated by TCRdb to the early 2020s). Of note for this clone: What antigen it recognizes has not been identified. Base qualities are not provided; no much larger clone lies one nucleotide away.

Trimming removed 6 bases from V and 2 bases from J; the gene matches leave 7 bases unexplained. Taken from the germline V gene, the CDR1 and CDR2 loops are MDHEN and SYDVKM. From the cysteine up to the phenylalanine, the CDR3 has a length of 15 residues. CDR3 DNA is the only sequence kept; it has 45 bases, read in frame from the first base. To prepare the library, the immunoSEQ multiplex PCR assay was applied. TCRdb limited this immuneACCESS table to in-frame rearrangements with V and J called. A share of clones is missing; checked studies link under half to unresolved V genes, and the rest is unexplained. The sample has about 150,000 clones on record, approximately 90% of them singletons. The ten largest clones represent 0.68% of the sample.

The specimen sequenced was blood. Recombination linked TRBV28 to TRBJ2-1, and 7 bases in between align with TRBD2. The receptor's source is a woman in her 30s in good health. The CDR3 here reads CASRPTSFTYNEQFF. The nucleotide sequence is given as TGTGCCAGCAGACCGACTAGCTTCACCTACAATGAGCAGTTCTTC. Here the CDR3 is joined to the reference TRBV28 and TRBJ2-1 genes, and the full variable domain is: DVKVTQSSRYLVKRTGEKVFLECVQDMDHENMFWYRQDPGLGLRLIYFSYDVKMKEKGDIPEGYSVSREKKERFSLILESASTNQTSMYLCASRPTSFTYNEQFFGPGTRLTVL.